This TCR beta chain came from a study of cytomegalovirus exposure and HLA in healthy donors. About the research overall: It was reported in a later analysis that the same platform had been used for the 120 or so validation repertoires as for the roughly 670 first-cohort repertoires. Overall study findings and caveats: Most TCR sequences were seen very rarely across donors, but some public TCRs occurred in many.

Separate from the approximately 700-subject first cohort was the approximately 120-subject validation cohort, to which the donors belonged. With respect to this clone: Its antigen is not identified.

Data came from immunoSEQ multiplex PCR; TCRdb stores just in-frame clones and leaves some out. The sample consists of about 150,000 clones, over 80% of them appearing once. The germline gives CDR1 MNHEY, CDR2 SMNVEV (reference sequence). The CDR3 contains 15 residues. Trimming took 5 bases from V and 6 from J; bases not matched to a gene: 8. The sequence was obtained from a man younger than 35 in good health and CMV-seropositive. This sequence joins TRBV27 and TRBJ2-3, with TRBD2 matching 10 bases. Input material: PBMCs. The chain's CDR3 is CASSITSGETDTQYF. CDR3 coding DNA: TGTGCCAGCAGTATTACTAGCGGGGAGACTGATACGCAGTATTTT.